One TCR beta chain is described in this entry. The antigen remains unidentified. These data come from a study of shared clonotypes between healthy human individuals. The germline CDR1 and CDR2 sequences are GTSNPN and SVGIG (reference sequence). Trimming removed 0 bases at V and 5 bases at J, with 5 bases between. The CDR3 contains 12 residues. Study-wide findings and caveats: As a rule, naive subsets had a larger estimated richness than memory subsets.

Method: immunoSEQ multiplex PCR; TCRdb's copy keeps in-frame clones and lacks some. The data contain around 2,000,000 clones, roughly 95% of them singletons. This sequence joins TRBV30 and TRBJ2-1; D is undetermined. The sequence was collected from a man between 18 and 29 years old in good health. Material for sequencing was naive CD4+ T cells sorted from blood. The subset: CD45RA+ positively selected. This CDR3 reads CAWSVWDNEQFF. CDR3 bases: TGTGCCTGGAGTGTATGGGACAATGAGCAGTTCTTC.